One and the same sample provided the 7 T cell receptor beta chains below, sequenced in a study of early T cells in non-severe SARS-CoV-2 infection. TCRdb ran MiXCR on the 5' RACE reads and lists one entry per CDR3 protein. The sample has 60,000 to 90,000 distinct CDR3 sequences, about 17% seen once; the top ten hold 2.9%. The specimen sequenced was whole blood. Receptors originate from an adult who was a healthcare worker with PCR-confirmed SARS-CoV-2 infection or an uninfected control (not recorded which).

This clonotype occurred a few times. The chain uses TRBV14 and TRBJ1-2; D gene unclear. The CDR3 contains 12 residues. The V and J ends lost 2 bases and 5 bases respectively, with 6 bases between them. Germline-derived CDR1 and CDR2 are SGHDN and FVKESK. The CDR3 loop reads CASSQLRYGYTF. CDR3 in DNA: TGTGCCAGCAGCCAACTCAGATATGGCTACACCTTC.

The table lists this clonotype with many counts. This chain links TRBV5-1 with TRBJ2-1, with TRBD2 as a possible D gene (5 bases). Germline V gene lookup returns CDR1 SGHRS and CDR2 YFSETQ. V gave up 5 bases and J gave up 2 bases, with 8 bases separating them. This CDR3 region has 13 residues. In DNA, the CDR3 is TGCGCCAGCAGTGGCGGGCCCTACAATGAGCAGTTCTTC. This codes for CASSGGPYNEQFF.

This clonotype was detected a few times. The chain joins TRBV6-5 to TRBJ2-7; TRBD2 aligns across 9 bases. CDR3 length: 16 residues. With 2 bases clipped from V and 2 bases from J, the junction kept 7 bases outside the gene matches. CDR1 is MNHEY, CDR2 SVGAGI, per germline. The CDR3 loop reads CASSYRTSGPPYEQYF. CDR3 DNA sequence: TGTGCCAGCAGTTACAGAACTAGCGGGCCCCCCTACGAGCAGTACTTC.

This clonotype showed up just a few times. The genes are TRBV10-3 and TRBJ2-3; D remains unclear. In germline, CDR1 is ENHRY, CDR2 SYGVKD. The CDR3 consists of 13 residues. The V end was cut by 1 base, the J end by 5 bases, with 7 bases between. The CDR3 reads CAISELSGDTQYF. CDR3 coding DNA: TGTGCCATCAGTGAGTTATCGGGAGATACGCAGTATTTT.

This clonotype was recorded a few times. The rearrangement joins TRBV19 to TRBJ1-6; no reliable D call. CDR3 length: 14 residues. V was clipped by 8 bases and J by 0 bases, with 8 bases between them. Looked up from germline, CDR1 is LNHDA and CDR2 is SQIVND (reference sequence). The chain's CDR3 is CASLGSSYNSPLHF. The CDR3 nucleotides read TGTGCCAGTCTGGGGAGCTCCTATAATTCACCCCTCCACTTT.

This clonotype was seen repeatedly, ten times or more. V is TRBV7-8 and J is TRBJ1-1; 7 bases map to TRBD1. Germline assignment: CDR1 SGHVS and CDR2 FQNEAQ. The J segment lost 4 bases and the V segment lost 5 bases, leaving 7 bases of the junction unmatched. There are 14 residues in the CDR3. This CDR3 is CASSPDRTSTEAFF. CDR3 nucleotides: TGTGCCAGCAGCCCGGACAGGACGAGCACTGAAGCTTTCTTT.

In its sample, this clonotype was seen a few times. This chain links TRBV6-6 with TRBJ1-2, with 9 bases aligning to TRBD1. CDR3 length equals 17 residues. The V segment lost 6 bases and the J segment 8 bases; nucleotides outside the gene matches: 19. CDR1 and CDR2 from the germline V gene are MNHNY and SVGAGI (reference sequence). DNA for the CDR3: TGTGCCAGCAGCCCGAGGGACAGGGCATACTCGACTGGCGGCTACACCTTC. It codes for CASSPRDRAYSTGGYTF.